This T cell receptor (beta chain) comes out of a study of T cells in Graves' hyperthyroidism and ophthalmopathy. Study summary: Initial diagnosis, before any treatment, was when peripheral blood was collected.

If no ophthalmopathy progression occurred within 18 months, Graves' hyperthyroidism was stable. Using RNA transcripts as the source, TCR beta CDR3 regions were amplified. The study used the HTBI primer set for a first-round RT-PCR of the TCR CDR3. TCRdb recomputed calls from the multiplex PCR reads with MiXCR, one row per CDR3 protein. This sample has about 500,000 distinct CDR3 sequences; under 15% occur once, and the top ten carry under 20%. In its sample, this clonotype was seen many times. Its target is not known. Notes on the study in general: In blood, most of the thyroid clonotypes expanded above 0.001 were also present. Ophthalmopathy was told apart from stable hyperthyroidism by a 13 V-J model.

Germline assignment: CDR1 SGHAT and CDR2 FQDESV (reference sequence). The CDR3 has 16 amino acids. The V and J ends lost 5 bases and 7 bases, in that order; junction bases with no gene match: 16. Sequencing was performed on blood. This clonotype was obtained from a woman under 30 with Graves' hyperthyroidism. This chain links TRBV11-1 with TRBJ1-2, with TRBD1 identical over 7 bases. As DNA, the CDR3 is TGTGCCAGCAGCCCGAACGTAGGGGGCGCGCTGGGTGGCTACACCTTC. Amino acids: CASSPNVGGALGGYTF.